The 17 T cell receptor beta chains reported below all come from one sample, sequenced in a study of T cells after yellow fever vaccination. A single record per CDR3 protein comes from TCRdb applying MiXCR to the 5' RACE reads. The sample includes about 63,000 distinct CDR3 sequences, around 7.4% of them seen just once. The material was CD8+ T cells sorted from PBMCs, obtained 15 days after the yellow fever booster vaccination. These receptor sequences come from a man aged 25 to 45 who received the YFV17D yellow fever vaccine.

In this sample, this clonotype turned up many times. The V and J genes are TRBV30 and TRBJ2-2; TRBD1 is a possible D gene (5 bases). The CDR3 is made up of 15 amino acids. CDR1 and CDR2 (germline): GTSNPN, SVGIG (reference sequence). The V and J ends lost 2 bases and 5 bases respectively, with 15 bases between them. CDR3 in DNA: TGTGCCTGGAGTCCCTTCGCAGGACAAACCGGGGAGCTGTTTTTT. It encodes CAWSPFAGQTGELFF.

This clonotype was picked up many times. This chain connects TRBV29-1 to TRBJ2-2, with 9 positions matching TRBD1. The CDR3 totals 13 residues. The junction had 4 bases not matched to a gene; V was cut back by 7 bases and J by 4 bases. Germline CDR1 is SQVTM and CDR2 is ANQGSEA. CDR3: CSGQGGGTGELFF. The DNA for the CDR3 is TGCAGCGGACAGGGGGGGGGCACCGGGGAGCTGTTTTTT.

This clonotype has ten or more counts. CDR3 residues: CASSASGEETQYF. In nucleotides, the CDR3 is TGTGCCAGCAGCGCCTCAGGGGAAGAGACCCAGTACTTC. The chain joins TRBV9 to TRBJ2-5, with D possibly TRBD1 on 6 matching bases. The V gene's germline CDR1 is SGDLS and CDR2 YYNGEE. Trimming pared 3 bases from V and 3 bases from J, leaving 9 bases between. This CDR3 spans 13 amino acids.

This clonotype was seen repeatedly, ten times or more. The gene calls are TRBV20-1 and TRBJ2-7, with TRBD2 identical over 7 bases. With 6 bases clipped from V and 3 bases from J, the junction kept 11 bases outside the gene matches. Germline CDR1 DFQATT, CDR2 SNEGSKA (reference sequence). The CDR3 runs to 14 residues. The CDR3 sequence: CSAERLADHYEQYF. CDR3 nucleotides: TGCAGTGCGGAGAGACTAGCAGACCACTACGAGCAGTACTTC.

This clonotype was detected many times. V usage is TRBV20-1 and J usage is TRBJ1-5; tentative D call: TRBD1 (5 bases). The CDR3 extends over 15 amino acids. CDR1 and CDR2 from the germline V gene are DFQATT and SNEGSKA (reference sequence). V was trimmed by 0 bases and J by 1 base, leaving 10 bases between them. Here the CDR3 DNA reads TGCAGTGCTAGAGATGGAAGGGACAGCAATCAGCCCCAGCATTTT. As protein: CSARDGRDSNQPQHF.

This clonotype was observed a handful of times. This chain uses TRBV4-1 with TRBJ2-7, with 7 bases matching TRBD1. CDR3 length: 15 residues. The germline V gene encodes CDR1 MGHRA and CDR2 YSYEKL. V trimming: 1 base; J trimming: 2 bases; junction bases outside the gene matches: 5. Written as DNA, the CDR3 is TGCGCCAGCAGCCAAGGCTCAACAGGGGCCTACGAGCAGTACTTC. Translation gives CASSQGSTGAYEQYF.

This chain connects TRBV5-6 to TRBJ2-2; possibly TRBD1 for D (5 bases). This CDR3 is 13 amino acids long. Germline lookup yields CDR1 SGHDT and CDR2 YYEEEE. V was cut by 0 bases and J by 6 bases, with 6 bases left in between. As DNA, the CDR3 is TGTGCCAGCAGCTTGGGGGGCCCCGGGGAGCTGTTTTTT. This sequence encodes CASSLGGPGELFF.

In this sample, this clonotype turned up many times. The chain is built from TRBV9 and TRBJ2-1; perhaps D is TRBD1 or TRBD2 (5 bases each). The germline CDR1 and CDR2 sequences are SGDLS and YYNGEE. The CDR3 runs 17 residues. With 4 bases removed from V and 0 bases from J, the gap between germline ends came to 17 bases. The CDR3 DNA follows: TGTGCCAGCAGCTGGGACGAAAGCGGTAGCTCCTACAATGAGCAGTTCTTC. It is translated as CASSWDESGSSYNEQFF.

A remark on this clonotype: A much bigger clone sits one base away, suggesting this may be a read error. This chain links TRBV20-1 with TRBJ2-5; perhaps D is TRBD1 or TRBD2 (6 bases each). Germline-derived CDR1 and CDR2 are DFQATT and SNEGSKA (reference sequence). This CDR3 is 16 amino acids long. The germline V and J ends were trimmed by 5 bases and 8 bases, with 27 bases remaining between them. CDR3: CSAPTGPQGTLDTQYF. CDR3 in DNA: TGCAGTGCTCCAACGGGACCCCAGGGGACTTTAGATACCCAGTACTTC.

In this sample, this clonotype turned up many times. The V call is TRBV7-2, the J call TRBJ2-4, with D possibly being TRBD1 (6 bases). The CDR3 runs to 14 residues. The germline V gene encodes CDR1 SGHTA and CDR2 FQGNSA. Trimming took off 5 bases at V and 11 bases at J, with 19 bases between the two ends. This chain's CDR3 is CASSADSLSFLQYF. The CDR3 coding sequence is TGTGCCAGCAGCGCGGACAGCCTAAGTTTCCTTCAGTACTTC.

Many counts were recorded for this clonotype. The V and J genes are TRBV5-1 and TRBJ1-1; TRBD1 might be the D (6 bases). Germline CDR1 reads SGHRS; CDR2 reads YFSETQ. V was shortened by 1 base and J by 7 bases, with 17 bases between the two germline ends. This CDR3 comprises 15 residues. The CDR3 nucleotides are TGCGCCAGCAGCTTGTTCTCCGGGGGCGGTGGTGAAGCTTTCTTT. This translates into CASSLFSGGGGEAFF.

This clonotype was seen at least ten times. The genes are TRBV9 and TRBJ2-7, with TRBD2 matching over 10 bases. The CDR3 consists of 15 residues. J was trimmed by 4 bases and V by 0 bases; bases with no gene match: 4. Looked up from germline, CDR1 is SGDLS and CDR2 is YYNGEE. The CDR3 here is CASSVGELAGYEQYF. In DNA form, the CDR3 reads TGTGCCAGCAGCGTAGGTGAACTAGCGGGGTACGAGCAGTACTTC.

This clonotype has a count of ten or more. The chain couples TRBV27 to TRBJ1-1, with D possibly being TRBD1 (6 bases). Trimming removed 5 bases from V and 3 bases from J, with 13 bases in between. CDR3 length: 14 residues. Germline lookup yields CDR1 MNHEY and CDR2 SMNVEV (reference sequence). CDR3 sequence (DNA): TGTGCCAGCAGTATAACAGGGTCCTACACTGAAGCTTTCTTT. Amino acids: CASSITGSYTEAFF.

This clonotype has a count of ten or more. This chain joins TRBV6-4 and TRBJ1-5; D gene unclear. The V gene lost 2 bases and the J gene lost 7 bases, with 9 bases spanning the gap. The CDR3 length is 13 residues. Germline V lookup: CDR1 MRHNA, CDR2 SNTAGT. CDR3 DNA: TGTGCCAGCAGTGACGCCCCTGGGCAGCCCCAGCATTTT. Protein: CASSDAPGQPQHF.

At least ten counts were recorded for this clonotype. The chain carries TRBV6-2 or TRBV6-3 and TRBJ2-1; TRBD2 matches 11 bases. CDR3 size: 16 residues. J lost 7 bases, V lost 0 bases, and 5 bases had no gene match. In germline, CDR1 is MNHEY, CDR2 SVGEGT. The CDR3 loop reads CASSYSLAGARNEQFF. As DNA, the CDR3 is TGTGCCAGCAGTTACTCACTAGCGGGAGCCAGAAATGAGCAGTTCTTC.

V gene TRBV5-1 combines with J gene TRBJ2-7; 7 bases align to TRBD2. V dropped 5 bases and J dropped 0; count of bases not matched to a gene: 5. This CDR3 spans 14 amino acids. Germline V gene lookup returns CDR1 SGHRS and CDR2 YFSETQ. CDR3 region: CASSGTTSSYEQYF. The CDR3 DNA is TGCGCCAGCAGTGGGACTACCAGCTCCTACGAGCAGTACTTC. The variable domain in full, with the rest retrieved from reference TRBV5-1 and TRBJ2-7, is KAGVTQTPRYLIKTRGQQVTLSCSPISGHRSVSWYQQTPGQGLQFLFEYFSETQRNKGNFPGRFSGRQFSNSRSEMNVSTLELGDSALYLCASSGTTSSYEQYFGPGTRLTVT.

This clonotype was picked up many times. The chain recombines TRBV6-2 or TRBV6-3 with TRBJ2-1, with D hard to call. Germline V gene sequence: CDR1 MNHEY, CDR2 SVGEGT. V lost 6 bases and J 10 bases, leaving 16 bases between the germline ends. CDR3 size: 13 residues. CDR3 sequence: CASRTTLGREQFF. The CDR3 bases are TGTGCCAGCAGAACCACCTTAGGGCGGGAGCAGTTCTTC.